The sequence of this TCR beta chain was determined in a study of response to subunit inactivated influenza vaccine. Study findings and constraints: Authors suggested each seasonal influenza vaccination recruits few new T cells.

TCRdb ran MiXCR on the RT-PCR reads and lists one entry per CDR3 protein. The table records about 190,000 distinct CDR3 sequences, around an eighth of them present only once. Details on this clonotype: What it recognizes is unknown.

The CDR3 runs 16 residues. The V end was cut by 5 bases, the J end by 4 bases, with 17 bases between. Germline V gives CDR1 SEHNR, CDR2 FQNEAQ (reference sequence). Sequences were derived from CD8+ T cells sorted from PBMCs, sampled more than 4 days after vaccination. The chain is built from TRBV7-9 and TRBJ2-2; a possible D gene is TRBD2 (6 bases). The sequence was obtained from a man aged 50-60 years who received an inactivated influenza vaccine. The CDR3 loop reads CASSPPGVGPTGELFF. DNA for the CDR3: TGTGCCAGCAGCCCCCCGGGGGTGGGGCCCACCGGGGAGCTGTTTTTT. The whole variable domain, remainder taken from reference TRBV7-9 and TRBJ2-2, is DTGVSQNPRHKITKRGQNVTFRCDPISEHNRLYWYRQTLGQGPEFLTYFQNEAQLEKSRLLSDRFSAERPKGSFSTLEIQRTEQGDSAMYLCASSPPGVGPTGELFFGEGSRLTVL.